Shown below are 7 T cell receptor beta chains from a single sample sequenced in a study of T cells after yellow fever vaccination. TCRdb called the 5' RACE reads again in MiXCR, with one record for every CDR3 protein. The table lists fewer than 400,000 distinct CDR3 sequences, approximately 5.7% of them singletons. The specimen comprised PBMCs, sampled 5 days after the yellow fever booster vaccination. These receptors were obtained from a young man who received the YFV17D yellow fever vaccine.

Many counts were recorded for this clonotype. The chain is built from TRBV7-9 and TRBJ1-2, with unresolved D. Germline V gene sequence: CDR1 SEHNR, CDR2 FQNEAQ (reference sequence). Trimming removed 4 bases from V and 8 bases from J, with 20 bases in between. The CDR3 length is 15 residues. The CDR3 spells CASSSLDARSWGYTF. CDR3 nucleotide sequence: TGTGCCAGCAGCTCCCTGGATGCAAGGAGCTGGGGCTACACCTTC.

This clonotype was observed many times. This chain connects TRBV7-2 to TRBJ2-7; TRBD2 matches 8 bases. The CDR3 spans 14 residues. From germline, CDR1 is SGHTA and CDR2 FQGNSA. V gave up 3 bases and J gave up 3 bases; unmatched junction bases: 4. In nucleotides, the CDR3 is TGTGCCAGCAGCTTTAGCGGGGTTATCTACGAGCAGTACTTC. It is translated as CASSFSGVIYEQYF. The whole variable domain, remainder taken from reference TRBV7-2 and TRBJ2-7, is GAGVSQSPSNKVTEKGKDVELRCDPISGHTALYWYRQSLGQGLEFLIYFQGNSAPDKSGLPSDRFSAERTGGSVSTLTIQRTQQEDSAVYLCASSFSGVIYEQYFGPGTRLTVT.

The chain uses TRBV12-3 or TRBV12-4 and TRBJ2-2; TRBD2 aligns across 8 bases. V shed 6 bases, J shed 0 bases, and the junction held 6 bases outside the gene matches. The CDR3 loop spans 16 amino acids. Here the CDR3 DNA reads TGTGCCAGCAGCCTTACTAGCGGAACGAACACCGGGGAGCTGTTTTTT. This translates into CASSLTSGTNTGELFF.

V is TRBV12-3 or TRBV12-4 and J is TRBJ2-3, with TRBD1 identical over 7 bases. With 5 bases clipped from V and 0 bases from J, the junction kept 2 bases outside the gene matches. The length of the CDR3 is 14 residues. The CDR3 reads CASSMDRSTDTQYF. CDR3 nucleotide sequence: TGTGCCAGCAGTATGGACAGGAGCACAGATACGCAGTATTTT.

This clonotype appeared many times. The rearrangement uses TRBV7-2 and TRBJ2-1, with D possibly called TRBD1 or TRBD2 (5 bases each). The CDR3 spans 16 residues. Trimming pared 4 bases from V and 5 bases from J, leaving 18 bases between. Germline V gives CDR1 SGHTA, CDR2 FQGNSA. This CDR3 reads CASSSTPGTAHNEQFF. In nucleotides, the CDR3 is TGTGCCAGCAGCTCCACCCCGGGGACGGCTCACAATGAGCAGTTCTTC. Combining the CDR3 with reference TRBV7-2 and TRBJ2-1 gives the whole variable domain GAGVSQSPSNKVTEKGKDVELRCDPISGHTALYWYRQSLGQGLEFLIYFQGNSAPDKSGLPSDRFSAERTGGSVSTLTIQRTQQEDSAVYLCASSSTPGTAHNEQFFGPGTRLTVL.

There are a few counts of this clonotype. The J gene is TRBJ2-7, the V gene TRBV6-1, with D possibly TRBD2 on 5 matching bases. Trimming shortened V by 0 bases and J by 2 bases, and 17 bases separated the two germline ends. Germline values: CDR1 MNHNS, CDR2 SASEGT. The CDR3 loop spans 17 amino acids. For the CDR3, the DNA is TGTGCCAGCAGTGAAGCGCCCCGGGGTTTTGGGGCCTACGAGCAGTACTTC. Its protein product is CASSEAPRGFGAYEQYF.

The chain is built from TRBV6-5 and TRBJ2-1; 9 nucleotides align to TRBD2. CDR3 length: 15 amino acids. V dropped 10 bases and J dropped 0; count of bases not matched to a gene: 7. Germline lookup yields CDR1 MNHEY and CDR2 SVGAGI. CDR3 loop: CATAAGGSSYNEQFF. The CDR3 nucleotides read TGTGCCACCGCGGCGGGGGGGAGCTCCTACAATGAGCAGTTCTTC.